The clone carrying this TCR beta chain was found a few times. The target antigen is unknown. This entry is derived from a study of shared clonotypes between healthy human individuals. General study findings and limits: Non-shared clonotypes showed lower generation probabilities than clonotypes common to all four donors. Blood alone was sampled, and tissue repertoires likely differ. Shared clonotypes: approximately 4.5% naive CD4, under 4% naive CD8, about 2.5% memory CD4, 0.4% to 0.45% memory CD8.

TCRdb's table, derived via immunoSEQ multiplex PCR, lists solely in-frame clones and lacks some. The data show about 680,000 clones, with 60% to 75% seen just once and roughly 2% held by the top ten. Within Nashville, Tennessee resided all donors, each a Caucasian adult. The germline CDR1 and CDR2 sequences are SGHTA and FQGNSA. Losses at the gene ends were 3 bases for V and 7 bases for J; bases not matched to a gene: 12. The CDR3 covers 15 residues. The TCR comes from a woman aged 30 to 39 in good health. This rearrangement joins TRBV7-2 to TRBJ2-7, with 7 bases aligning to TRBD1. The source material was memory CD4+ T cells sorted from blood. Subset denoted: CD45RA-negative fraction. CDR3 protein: CASSFAPAGGAEQYF. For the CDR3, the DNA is TGTGCCAGCAGCTTTGCCCCCGCAGGGGGAGCGGAGCAGTACTTC.